Presented here are 8 T cell receptor beta chains from one specimen sequenced in a study of blood T cell repertoires in COVID-19. TCRdb's table, derived via immunoSEQ multiplex PCR, lists solely in-frame clones and lacks some. Among some 140,000 clones listed, roughly 90% were seen once. Sample: peripheral blood. These receptor sequences come from a man in his fifties or sixties with active or convalescent COVID-19.

The V gene is TRBV3-1 (or the pseudogene TRBV3-2), the J gene TRBJ2-2; the match to TRBD2 covers 8 bases. CDR3 length equals 14 residues. The germline CDR1 and CDR2 sequences are LGHDT and YNNKEL (reference sequence). The V gene end was trimmed by 4 bases and the J gene end by 5 bases; junction bases not matched to a gene: 3. Here the CDR3 reads CASSLPGGTGELFF. The CDR3 DNA reads as TGTGCCAGCAGCCTTCCGGGGGGGACCGGGGAGCTGTTTTTT.

J is TRBJ1-4 and V is TRBV9; tentative D call: TRBD1 (5 bases). This CDR3 spans 16 amino acids. The V end lost 4 bases, the J end lost 5 bases, and 18 bases lay between the germline ends. CDR1 and CDR2 (germline): SGDLS, YYNGEE. The CDR3 bases are TGTGCCAGCAGCCCCCGGAGGGCAGGGAGCAATGAAAAACTGTTTTTT. Amino acid sequence: CASSPRRAGSNEKLFF.

The V call is TRBV5-8, the J call TRBJ1-5; a weak D match, TRBD1 (5 bases). The V end lost 0 bases, the J end lost 6 bases, and 10 bases lay between the germline ends. This CDR3 comprises 14 residues. Germline CDR1 SGHTS, CDR2 YDEGEE. Here the CDR3 DNA reads TGTGCCAGCAGCTTGGGGGGGGTTGGTCAGCCCCAGCATTTT. Protein product: CASSLGGVGQPQHF.

CDR3 sequence (DNA): TGTGCCAGCAGTGCGGGACAGCCAGAGGAAAAACTGTTTTTT. Protein: CASSAGQPEEKLFF. The chain uses TRBV28 and TRBJ1-4, with TRBD1 matching 7 bases. Germline CDR1 is MDHEN and CDR2 is SYDVKM. This CDR3 has 14 residues. The ends lost 5 bases at V and 8 bases at J; junction bases unmatched: 8.

The DNA for the CDR3 is TGTGCCAGCAGTGAAACAGGGGGATGGACTGAAGCTTTCTTT. This encodes CASSETGGWTEAFF. This sequence joins TRBV6-1 and TRBJ1-1, with 8 nucleotides matching TRBD1. The CDR3 totals 14 residues. Losses at the gene ends were 2 bases for V and 5 bases for J; bases not matched to a gene: 4. The germline V gene encodes CDR1 MNHNS and CDR2 SASEGT.

This chain links TRBV12-5 with TRBJ2-1; D not resolved. This CDR3 has 16 residues. Trimming cost V 0 bases and J 8 bases, with 17 bases left between them. The germline CDR1 and CDR2 sequences are LGHNT and FRNRAP. The CDR3 bases are TGTGCTAGTGGTTTGGTAGTTGAGGCGGTTCTGGATGAGCAGTTCTTC. Its protein product is CASGLVVEAVLDEQFF.

The chain combines TRBV3-1 (or the pseudogene TRBV3-2) with TRBJ2-5; 7 bases are a match to TRBD1. The CDR3 covers 18 residues. CDR1 and CDR2 from the germline V gene are LGHDT and YNNKEL (reference sequence). The trim removed 1 base at V and 7 bases at J, leaving 18 bases unmatched. This chain's CDR3 is CASSQVVSITGADGTQYF. DNA of the CDR3: TGTGCCAGCAGCCAAGTGGTATCCATTACAGGGGCCGACGGGACCCAGTACTTC.

V and J are TRBV21-1 and TRBJ1-3; no DNA check was done on the table's D call, TRBD1. TRBV21-1 is a pseudogene. There are 15 residues in the CDR3. The CDR3 protein is CASSKEPGFMNTIYF. DNA of the CDR3: TGTGCCAGCAGCAAAGAGCCAGGGTTCATGAACACCATATATTTT.